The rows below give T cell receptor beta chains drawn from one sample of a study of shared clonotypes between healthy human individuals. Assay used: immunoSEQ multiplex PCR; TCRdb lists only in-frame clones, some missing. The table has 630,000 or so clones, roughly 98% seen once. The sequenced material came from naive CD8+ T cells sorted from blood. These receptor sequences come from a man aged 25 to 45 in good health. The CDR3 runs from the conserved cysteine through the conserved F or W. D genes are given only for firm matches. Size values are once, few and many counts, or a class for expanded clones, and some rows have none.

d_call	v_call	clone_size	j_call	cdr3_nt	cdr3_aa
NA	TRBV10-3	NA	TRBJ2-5	TGTGCCTCCGGCTTTAGGAAACAGACAGTTAAGGAGACCCAGTACTTC	CASGFRKQTVKETQYF
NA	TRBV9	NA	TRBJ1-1	TGTGCCAGCAGCGTAGAGGACATCTCGGTCATCACCCAGGACACTGAAGCTTTCTTT	CASSVEDISVITQDTEAFF
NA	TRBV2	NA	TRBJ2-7	TGTGCCAGCAGGATACAGGTTATGTCCTCCCAAGGGTCCTACGAGCAGTACTTC	CASRIQVMSSQGSYEQYF
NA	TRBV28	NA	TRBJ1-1	TGTGCCAGCAGTCGTATCTTCAACGGGGGTACTGAAGCTTTCTTT	CASSRIFNGGTEAFF
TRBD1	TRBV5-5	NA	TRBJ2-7	TGTGCCAGCAGCCTAGGACAGGTATACTTCTCCTACGAGCAGTACTTC	CASSLGQVYFSYEQYF
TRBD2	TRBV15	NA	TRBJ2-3	TGTGCCACCAGCAAGACTTGGGGACTAGCGGGATCCGGATTTCGTTTTGATACGCAGTATTTT	CATSKTWGLAGSGFRFDTQYF
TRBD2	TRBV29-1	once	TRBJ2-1	TGCAGCACTACCGGGACTAGCGGGACCGACTACAATGAGCAGTTCTTC	CSTTGTSGTDYNEQFF
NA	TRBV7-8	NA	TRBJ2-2	TGTGCCAGCAGCTTAAAAAACCGAGGAGGGACCGGGGAGCTGTTTTTT	CASSLKNRGGTGELFF
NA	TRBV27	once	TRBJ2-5	TGTGCCAGCAGTTTCCGAGTTGGGGTGGGGGAGACCCAGTACTTC	CASSFRVGVGETQYF
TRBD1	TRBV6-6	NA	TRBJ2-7	TGTGCCAGCAGTTTCGGACAGGGGGCCGCCTACGAGCAGTACTTC	CASSFGQGAAYEQYF
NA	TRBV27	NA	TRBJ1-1	TGTGCCAGCAGTTTTCGGAACAGGGTTAACACTGAAGCTTTCTTT	CASSFRNRVNTEAFF
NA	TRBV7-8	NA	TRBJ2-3	TGTGCCAGCAGCCCCCCGGCGGGCTCTACAGGGCGGAACCAGACCCTCACAGATACGCAGTATTTT	CASSPPAGSTGRNQTLTDTQYF
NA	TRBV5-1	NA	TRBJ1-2	TGCGCCAGCAGCCCCGGGCCTTTTCCTACTTATGGCTACACCTTC	CASSPGPFPTYGYTF
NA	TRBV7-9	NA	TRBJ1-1	TGTGCCAGCAGCGCGGAGGGGCGCACTGAAGCTTTCTTT	CASSAEGRTEAFF
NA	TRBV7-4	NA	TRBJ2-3	TGTGCCAGCAGCGCCAACAGGAGCCGGGCAGGGAAATTCACAGATACGCAGTATTTT	CASSANRSRAGKFTDTQYF
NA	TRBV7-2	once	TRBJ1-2	TGTGCCAGCAGCACACGGGAAAGCTATGGCTACACCTTC	CASSTRESYGYTF
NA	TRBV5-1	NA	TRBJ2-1	TGCGCCAGCAGCTTGGACGGGAAAGAACAGTTCTTC	CASSLDGKEQFF
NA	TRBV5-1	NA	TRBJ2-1	TGCGCCAGCAGCCCCTCTCTCGGGCTAGTCTTGAATGAGCAGTTCTTC	CASSPSLGLVLNEQFF
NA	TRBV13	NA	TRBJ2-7	TGTGCCAGCAGCTATCCGGGAGAGACCTACGAGCAGTACTTC	CASSYPGETYEQYF
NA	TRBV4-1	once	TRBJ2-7	TGCGCCAGCAGCCAAGGATCGACGGCTTCCTACGAGCAGTACTTC	CASSQGSTASYEQYF
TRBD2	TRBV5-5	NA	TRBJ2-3	TGTGCCAGCAGCCATGGACTAGCGGGCCTAACAGATACGCAGTATTTT	CASSHGLAGLTDTQYF
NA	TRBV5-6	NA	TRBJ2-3	TGTGCCAGCAGCACCACTGAGGGGGACACAGATACGCAGTATTTT	CASSTTEGDTDTQYF
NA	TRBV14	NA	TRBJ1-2	TGTGCCAGCAGCCTCTCACAACAGGTGCGGTTAAACTATGGCTACACCTTC	CASSLSQQVRLNYGYTF
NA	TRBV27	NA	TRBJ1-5	TGTGCCACCAGGCAGGTTGGCAATCAGCCCCAGCATTTT	CATRQVGNQPQHF
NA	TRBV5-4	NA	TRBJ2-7	TGTGCCAGCAGCTTACACCCACGGTACGAGCAGTACTTC	CASSLHPRYEQYF
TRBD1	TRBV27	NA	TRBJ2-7	TGTGCCAGCAGTTTGGGACAGGGGGCCTACGAGCAGTACTTC	CASSLGQGAYEQYF
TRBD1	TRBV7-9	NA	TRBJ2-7	TGTGCCAGCAGCTTAGCGAGGGGACAGGGGGAATACGAGCAGTACTTC	CASSLARGQGEYEQYF
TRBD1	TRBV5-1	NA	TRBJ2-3	TGCGCCAGCAGCTTCCCCGGGACAGGGCACTCTAGCACAGATACGCAGTATTTT	CASSFPGTGHSSTDTQYF
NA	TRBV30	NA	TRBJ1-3	TGTGCCTGGAGTCTAGGGGGGAGCTCTGGAAACACCATATATTTT	CAWSLGGSSGNTIYF
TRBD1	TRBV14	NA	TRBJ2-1	TGTGCCAGCAGCCATGGGCCCGGAAAGACAGGGGTGGATGAGCAGTTCTTC	CASSHGPGKTGVDEQFF
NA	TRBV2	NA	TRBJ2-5	TGTGCCAGCAGGGGGGGACATGCAGAGACCCAGTACTTC	CASRGGHAETQYF
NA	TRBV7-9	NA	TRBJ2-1	TGTGCCAGCAGCTTATTGGCTTACAATGAGCAGTTCTTC	CASSLLAYNEQFF
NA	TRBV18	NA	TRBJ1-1	TGTGCCAGCTCACCACCGTGGGATGAAGCTTTCTTT	CASSPPWDEAFF
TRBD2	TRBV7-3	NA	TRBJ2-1	TGTGCCAGCAGCCAGAGCGGGAGCGGCTACAATGAGCAGTTCTTC	CASSQSGSGYNEQFF
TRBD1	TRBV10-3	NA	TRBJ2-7	TGTGCCATCGGGTACAGGGGGCAGGTTGAGGACGAGCAGTACTTC	CAIGYRGQVEDEQYF
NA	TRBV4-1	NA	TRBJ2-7	TGCGCCAGCAGCCAAGATTCTGGGGTTTCCTACGAGCAGTACTTC	CASSQDSGVSYEQYF
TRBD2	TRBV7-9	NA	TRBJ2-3	TGTGCCAGCAGCCCGACTAGCGGGAGGAAGAGGGCAGATACGCAGTATTTT	CASSPTSGRKRADTQYF
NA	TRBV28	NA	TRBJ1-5	TGTGCCAGCAGGGGGCCCTATAGCAATCAGCCCCAGCATTTT	CASRGPYSNQPQHF
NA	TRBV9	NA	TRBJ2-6	TGTGCCAGCAGCTCAAGACAGATATCGGGGGCCAACGTCCTGACTTTC	CASSSRQISGANVLTF
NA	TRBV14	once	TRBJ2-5	TGTGCCAGCAGCCCTTACAAGAACGGAGAGACCCAGTACTTC	CASSPYKNGETQYF
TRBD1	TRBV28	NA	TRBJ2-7	TGTGCCAGCAGTACCCTAGGGACAGGGGGCATGGGAAGGGGACACGAGCAGTACTTC	CASSTLGTGGMGRGHEQYF
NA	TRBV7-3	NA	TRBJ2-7	TGTGCCAGCAGCCCCCAGGGAGACTCCTACGAGCAGTACTTC	CASSPQGDSYEQYF